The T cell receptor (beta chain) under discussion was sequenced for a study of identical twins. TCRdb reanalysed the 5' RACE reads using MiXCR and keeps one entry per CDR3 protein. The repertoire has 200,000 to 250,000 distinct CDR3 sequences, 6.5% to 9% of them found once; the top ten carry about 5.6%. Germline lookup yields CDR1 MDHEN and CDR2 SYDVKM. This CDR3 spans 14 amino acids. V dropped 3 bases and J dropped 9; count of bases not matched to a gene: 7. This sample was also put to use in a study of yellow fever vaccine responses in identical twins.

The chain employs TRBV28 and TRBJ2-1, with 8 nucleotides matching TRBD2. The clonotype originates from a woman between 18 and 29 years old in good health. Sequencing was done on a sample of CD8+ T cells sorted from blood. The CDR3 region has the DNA TGTGCCAGCAGTTTGAGAGCGGGAGCTGGTGAGCAGTTCTTC. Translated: CASSLRAGAGEQFF.